These 4 T cell receptor beta chains were sequenced from one sample in a study of response to subunit inactivated influenza vaccine (dated by TCRdb to between 2018 and 2020). Preparation of the library involved RT-PCR. The sample was run on an Illumina HiSeq 2500. TCRdb trimmed public reads at Q25 via fastp, called clones via MiXCR and kept in-frame beta chains. Rows merge per CDR3 protein into single entries with the most common DNA and genes. The sample table contains about 570,000 distinct CDR3 sequences; only one count was recorded for 10% to 15% of them. 10% of the sample goes to the ten largest clones. The sample consisted of PBMCs from blood, taken on the day of vaccination. These receptors all stem from a man between 45 and 60 years old who received an inactivated influenza vaccine. Donor details come from another sample of the same person, matched by shared clones.

This clonotype was recorded at least ten times. The chain links TRBV11-2 to TRBJ1-2; D gene uncertain. The CDR3 covers 13 residues. Germline-derived CDR1 and CDR2 are SGHAT and FQNNGV. V lost 5 bases and J 5 bases, leaving 12 bases between the germline ends. The DNA of the CDR3 is TGTGCCAGCAGCCCCTCAGGCGGGTATGGCTACACCTTC. Translating gives CASSPSGGYGYTF.

This sequence joins TRBV9 and TRBJ2-5; no reliable D call. V lost 0 bases and J lost 4, with 7 bases in between. Per germline, CDR1 SGDLS and CDR2 YYNGEE. This CDR3 spans 13 amino acids. For the CDR3, the DNA is TGTGCCAGCAGCGTAGAAGGTGTAGAGACCCAGTACTTC. This encodes CASSVEGVETQYF.

Only a few counts were recorded for this clonotype. In nucleotides, the CDR3 is TGTGCCAGCAGTGAAAAGGCAGGGGGCTATATTTTTGAGCAGTTCTTC. Amino acid sequence: CASSEKAGGYIFEQFF. J is TRBJ2-1 and V is TRBV2; TRBD1 aligns across 8 bases. Trimming removed 2 bases from V and 9 bases from J; junction bases left unmatched: 12. Germline V lookup: CDR1 SNHLY, CDR2 FYNNEI. CDR3 size: 16 residues.

This clonotype was observed a handful of times. The V and J genes are TRBV10-3 and TRBJ1-2, with D hard to call. Germline CDR1 and CDR2: ENHRY and SYGVKD. The CDR3 is 14 residues long. V shed 6 bases and J shed 8 bases, with 19 bases lying between them. This CDR3 is CAISPPQRTYGYTF. The DNA of the CDR3 is TGTGCCATCAGCCCTCCTCAGCGGACCTACGGCTACACCTTC.